This T cell receptor (beta chain) was captured in a study of response to subunit inactivated influenza vaccine. As concerns this clonotype: Its target is unknown.

TCRdb passed the RT-PCR reads through MiXCR, listing each CDR3 protein once. The sample records 600,000 to 850,000 distinct CDR3 sequences, 12% to 15% being singletons. The CDR3 loop spans 15 amino acids. Germline CDR1 reads MDHEN; CDR2 reads SYDVKM. Between the trimmed V and J ends, which lost 3 bases and 8 bases, there was a span of 17 bases. Study-wide results and caveats: Few additional T cells are recruited per seasonal influenza vaccination, authors suggested.

The V and J genes are TRBV28 and TRBJ2-1; the D gene is possibly TRBD2 (6 bases). The receptor's source is a man over 45 who received an inactivated influenza vaccine. The material was PBMCs from blood, obtained around 14 days before vaccination. DNA of the CDR3: TGTGCCAGCAGTTTGGGGGAGGCCCCACCGGATGAGCAGTTCTTC. This gives the protein CASSLGEAPPDEQFF.